These 30 T cell receptor beta chains were all obtained from the same sample, sequenced in a study of control samples from healthy donors and cancer patients. Profiling relied on immunoSEQ multiplex PCR, and the TCRdb table lists in-frame clones only, not all of them. The sample has about 120,000 clones, roughly 92% seen once; the top ten hold 5.5%. The material sequenced was blood. All receptors derive from a man aged 18-30 years in good health.

The chain employs TRBV18 and TRBJ1-2; D ambiguous. CDR1 and CDR2 from the germline V gene are KGHSH and LQKENI. This CDR3 region has 13 residues. The V and J ends lost 2 bases and 5 bases respectively, with 9 bases between them. CDR3 residues: CASSPWPGYGYTF. For the CDR3, the DNA is TGTGCCAGCTCACCATGGCCCGGGTATGGCTACACCTTC.

The chain uses TRBV5-6 and TRBJ1-6; D perhaps matches TRBD1 (6 bases). The CDR3 totals 17 residues. Germline V lookup: CDR1 SGHDT, CDR2 YYEEEE. V was cut by 0 bases and J by 4 bases, with 14 bases left in between. The CDR3 loop is CASSLGAPGAYNSPLHF. In DNA form, the CDR3 reads TGTGCCAGCAGCTTGGGGGCGCCAGGGGCTTATAATTCACCCCTCCACTTT.

The V gene is TRBV12-3 or TRBV12-4, the J gene TRBJ2-1; D is possibly TRBD2 (5 bases). With 5 bases removed from V and 7 bases from J, the gap between germline ends came to 9 bases. This CDR3 is built from 12 residues. DNA of the CDR3: TGTGCCAGCAGTATCCGGGGTAATGAGCAGTTCTTC. Residues: CASSIRGNEQFF.

In its sample, this clone ranks as medium-sized (0.01 to 0.1%). The chain joins TRBV5-4 to TRBJ2-7, with 9 bases fitting TRBD2. J was trimmed by 6 bases and V by 2 bases; bases with no gene match: 12. Per germline, CDR1 SGHNT and CDR2 YYREEE (reference sequence). The CDR3 has 16 amino acids. Here the CDR3 reads CASSLGSGGPYGEQYF. As DNA, the CDR3 is TGTGCCAGCAGCTTAGGTAGCGGGGGCCCTTATGGCGAGCAGTACTTC.

The genes are TRBV12-3 or TRBV12-4 and TRBJ1-2; D is undetermined. V was trimmed by 2 bases and J by 8 bases, leaving 9 bases between them. This CDR3 is built from 12 residues. The CDR3 protein is CASSLSGVGYTF. CDR3 in DNA: TGTGCCAGCAGTTTAAGCGGGGTAGGCTACACCTTC.

The CDR3 sequence: CSALWNLDEQYF. CDR3 nucleotide sequence: TGCAGCGCCCTATGGAATTTGGACGAGCAGTACTTC. The chain is built from TRBV29-1 and TRBJ2-7; D remains ambiguous. In germline, CDR1 is SQVTM, CDR2 ANQGSEA. The CDR3 extends over 12 amino acids. Trimming pared 7 bases from V and 5 bases from J, leaving 15 bases between.

This clone has just a few counts. The chain joins TRBV6-2 or TRBV6-3 to TRBJ2-7, with 13 bases lining up with TRBD2. Germline assignment: CDR1 MNHEY and CDR2 SVGEGT. Trimming removed 2 bases from V and 5 bases from J; junction bases left unmatched: 6. The CDR3 runs to 16 residues. CDR3 bases: TGTGCCAGCAGTTACCCCGGACTAGCGGGGGTAGACGAGCAGTACTTC. This sequence encodes CASSYPGLAGVDEQYF.

This chain uses TRBV10-3 with TRBJ2-1; TRBD2 agrees at 10 bases. V dropped 3 bases and J dropped 2; count of bases not matched to a gene: 4. The CDR3 extends over 16 amino acids. Per germline, CDR1 ENHRY and CDR2 SYGVKD. The chain's CDR3 is CAISELLAGPYNEQFF. CDR3 DNA sequence: TGTGCCATCAGTGAACTACTAGCGGGGCCCTACAATGAGCAGTTCTTC.

The chain is built from TRBV14 and TRBJ2-1; D might be TRBD2 (6 bases). Germline CDR1 SGHDN, CDR2 FVKESK. V lost 4 bases, J lost 1 base, and 14 bases lay in between. The CDR3 length is 16 residues. CDR3: CASSPLEGSSYNEQFF. The CDR3 nucleotides read TGTGCCAGCAGCCCTTTGGAGGGCTCGTCCTACAATGAGCAGTTCTTC.

This rearrangement joins TRBV19 to TRBJ1-5; no clear D gene. The germline V gene has CDR1 LNHDA and CDR2 SQIVND (reference sequence). Trimming took off 2 bases at V and 4 bases at J, with 9 bases between the two ends. The CDR3 runs 14 residues. Here the CDR3 DNA reads TGTGCCAGTAGTATATCAGGACCTAATCAGCCCCAGCATTTT. Its protein product is CASSISGPNQPQHF.

The chain has TRBV11-2 and TRBJ2-7; D perhaps matches TRBD1 (5 bases). Germline CDR1 and CDR2: SGHAT and FQNNGV. V lost 0 bases and J lost 7, with 13 bases in between. This CDR3 has 14 amino acids. CDR3 residues: CASSLDHGAREQYF. For the CDR3, the DNA is TGTGCCAGCAGCTTAGATCATGGGGCGCGGGAGCAGTACTTC.

The CDR3 loop reads CASSIEGVEQFF. The CDR3 DNA is TGTGCCAGTAGTATAGAGGGGGTTGAGCAGTTCTTC. This chain connects TRBV19 to TRBJ2-1; D possibly uses TRBD1 or TRBD2 (5 bases each). The V gene's germline CDR1 is LNHDA and CDR2 SQIVND (reference sequence). This CDR3 region has 12 residues. V was clipped by 0 bases and J by 9 bases, with 6 bases between them.

The chain couples TRBV5-6 to TRBJ2-5; D unclear. CDR1 and CDR2 from the germline V gene are SGHDT and YYEEEE. There are 14 residues in the CDR3. Trimming took off 0 bases at V and 1 base at J, with 7 bases between the two ends. The CDR3 spells CASSLDGIQETQYF. CDR3 DNA sequence: TGTGCCAGCAGCTTGGACGGTATCCAAGAGACCCAGTACTTC.

The count of this clone is one. The chain links TRBV27 to TRBJ1-2; possibly TRBD1 for D (5 bases). V was shortened by 5 bases and J by 4 bases, with 11 bases between the two germline ends. CDR1 MNHEY and CDR2 SMNVEV come from the germline V gene (reference sequence). The CDR3 sequence is 13 residues long. CDR3 bases: TGTGCCAGCAGTCAAGGAGGGGCCTATGGCTACACCTTC. It translates to CASSQGGAYGYTF.

This clone was counted a single time. The chain is built from TRBV9 and TRBJ1-1; D is undetermined. Germline V lookup: CDR1 SGDLS, CDR2 YYNGEE. The CDR3 length is 14 residues. V was shortened by 4 bases and J by 1 base, with 11 bases between the two germline ends. CDR3 DNA: TGTGCCAGCAGCCCGCGATACACGAACACTGAAGCTTTCTTT. This codes for CASSPRYTNTEAFF.

V is TRBV6-2 or TRBV6-3 and J is TRBJ1-2, with a possible D match to TRBD1 (5 bases). Germline V gene data show CDR1 as MNHEY and CDR2 as SVGEGT. Trimming pared 2 bases from V and 3 bases from J, leaving 10 bases between. The CDR3 has 14 residues. The CDR3 sequence is CASSYMGLHYGYTF. CDR3 sequence (DNA): TGTGCCAGCAGTTACATGGGGCTGCACTATGGCTACACCTTC.

The chain is built from TRBV7-7 and TRBJ2-3; 8 nucleotides align to TRBD2. This CDR3 has 17 residues. Unmatched junction bases numbered 13, after V lost 0 bases and J lost 8 bases. Per the germline V gene, CDR1 is SSHAT and CDR2 is FNYEAQ (reference sequence). DNA of the CDR3: TGTGCCAGCAGCTTAGCGGAGATTAGCGGGGCCTCGGGTACGCAGTATTTT. Encoded protein: CASSLAEISGASGTQYF.

V and J are TRBV6-5 and TRBJ2-2; 8 nucleotides agree with TRBD2. Germline trimming cut 6 bases from V and 3 bases from J; bases unmatched to any gene: 6. CDR3 size: 15 residues. CDR1 and CDR2 from the germline V gene are MNHEY and SVGAGI. The CDR3 reads CASRRTSPHTGELFF. DNA of the CDR3: TGTGCCAGCAGGAGGACTAGCCCCCACACCGGGGAGCTGTTTTTT.

This rearrangement joins TRBV30 to TRBJ1-2; TRBD1 matches at 7 bases. With 4 bases clipped from V and 3 bases from J, the junction kept 11 bases outside the gene matches. Germline CDR1 GTSNPN, CDR2 SVGIG (reference sequence). This CDR3 has 15 amino acids. The CDR3 DNA follows: TGTGCCTGGATACGACAGGGCTGGCAGGACTATGGCTACACCTTC. Translation gives CAWIRQGWQDYGYTF.

The J gene is TRBJ1-6, the V gene TRBV19; D possibly corresponds to TRBD1 (5 bases). CDR1 is LNHDA, CDR2 SQIVND, per germline (reference sequence). The CDR3 consists of 15 residues. Between the trimmed V and J ends, which lost 1 base and 2 bases, there was a span of 6 bases. The CDR3 loop is CASSIGGTYNSPLHF. The CDR3 DNA is TGTGCCAGTAGTATAGGGGGCACCTATAATTCACCCCTCCACTTT.

In its sample, this clone was seen once. The chain uses TRBV6-6 and TRBJ1-2; no definite D call. Germline-derived CDR1 and CDR2 are MNHNY and SVGAGI (reference sequence). The CDR3 sequence is 14 residues long. The ends were cut back, 0 bases at V and 5 bases at J, with 10 bases in the middle. The DNA of the CDR3 is TGTGCCAGCAGTTACTCTGGCAATAGTTATGGCTACACCTTC. This codes for CASSYSGNSYGYTF.

CDR3 region: CATSDSVRGVDTQYF. The CDR3 coding sequence is TGTGCCACCAGTGATTCCGTGCGGGGGGTAGATACGCAGTATTTT. The J gene is TRBJ2-3, the V gene TRBV24-1; TRBD2 agrees at 8 bases. The V and J ends lost 2 bases and 5 bases, in that order; junction bases with no gene match: 5. CDR3 length: 15 residues. The germline V gene has CDR1 KGHDR and CDR2 SFDVKD.

This clone was counted between two and nine times. The CDR3 loop is CATSDFICQEREAFF. CDR3 bases: TGTGCCACCAGTGATTTCATTTGCCAGGAGAGGGAAGCTTTCTTT. The V and J genes are TRBV24-1 and TRBJ1-1, with unresolved D. The V gene lost 1 base and the J gene lost 8 bases, with 16 bases spanning the gap. The CDR3 runs 15 residues. Germline V gives CDR1 KGHDR, CDR2 SFDVKD.

This clone was recorded only once. The chain joins TRBV7-6 to TRBJ2-7, with D possibly matching TRBD1 (6 bases). The germline V gene encodes CDR1 SGHVS and CDR2 FNYEAQ. V dropped 5 bases and J dropped 7 bases, with 15 bases sitting between them. The CDR3 contains 13 residues. The CDR3: CASSPRGSWEQYF. In nucleotides, the CDR3 is TGTGCCAGCAGCCCGAGGGGGTCGTGGGAGCAGTACTTC.

The chain has TRBV2 and TRBJ1-2, with D tentatively TRBD1 (5 bases). Germline values: CDR1 SNHLY, CDR2 FYNNEI. This CDR3 spans 13 amino acids. Trimming removed 4 bases at V and 4 bases at J, with 10 bases between. The CDR3 DNA reads TGTGCCAGCAGTGCCCAGGGTCCCTATGGCTACACCTTC. Protein sequence: CASSAQGPYGYTF.

The chain is built from TRBV5-5 and TRBJ2-7, with 7 bases aligning to TRBD1. With V trimmed by 4 bases and J by 3 bases, 7 bases remained unmatched. This CDR3 spans 14 amino acids. CDR1 is SGHKS, CDR2 YYEKEE, per germline (reference sequence). This CDR3 is CASSRDSGFYEQYF. CDR3 coding DNA: TGTGCCAGCAGCCGGGACAGCGGCTTCTACGAGCAGTACTTC.

This sequence joins TRBV30 and TRBJ1-5, with D tentatively TRBD1 (6 bases). Between the trimmed V and J ends, which lost 2 bases and 2 bases, there was a span of 7 bases. Per germline, CDR1 GTSNPN and CDR2 SVGIG (reference sequence). The CDR3 has 13 amino acids. The CDR3 DNA follows: TGTGCCTGGAGTTACAGGGGCAATCAGCCCCAGCATTTT. Translated, it gives CAWSYRGNQPQHF.

The chain couples TRBV9 to TRBJ2-7; TRBD1 matches at 8 bases. The V gene's germline CDR1 is SGDLS and CDR2 YYNGEE. The CDR3 contains 14 residues. Trimming cost V 0 bases and J 3 bases; bases outside gene matches: 2. The CDR3 reads CASSVEQGGYEQYF. The CDR3 bases are TGTGCCAGCAGCGTAGAACAGGGGGGCTACGAGCAGTACTTC.

V gene TRBV9 combines with J gene TRBJ2-4; D gene uncertain. This CDR3 region has 14 residues. The V gene lost 2 bases and the J gene lost 0 bases, with 6 bases spanning the gap. CDR1 is SGDLS and CDR2 is YYNGEE in the germline V gene. DNA for the CDR3: TGTGCCAGCAGCGTCTCGTTAGCCAAAAACATTCAGTACTTC. This codes for CASSVSLAKNIQYF.

This clone was picked up one time. A junction end diverges from the germline sequence, so it may reflect a read error. This chain connects TRBV28 to TRBJ1-2, with TRBD1 matching over 8 bases. From germline, CDR1 is MDHEN and CDR2 SYDVKM. This CDR3 is built from 12 residues. The CDR3 sequence is CASSSDAQGAAF. The CDR3 coding sequence is TGTGCCAGCAGCTCAGATGCCCAGGGGGCGGCCTTC.